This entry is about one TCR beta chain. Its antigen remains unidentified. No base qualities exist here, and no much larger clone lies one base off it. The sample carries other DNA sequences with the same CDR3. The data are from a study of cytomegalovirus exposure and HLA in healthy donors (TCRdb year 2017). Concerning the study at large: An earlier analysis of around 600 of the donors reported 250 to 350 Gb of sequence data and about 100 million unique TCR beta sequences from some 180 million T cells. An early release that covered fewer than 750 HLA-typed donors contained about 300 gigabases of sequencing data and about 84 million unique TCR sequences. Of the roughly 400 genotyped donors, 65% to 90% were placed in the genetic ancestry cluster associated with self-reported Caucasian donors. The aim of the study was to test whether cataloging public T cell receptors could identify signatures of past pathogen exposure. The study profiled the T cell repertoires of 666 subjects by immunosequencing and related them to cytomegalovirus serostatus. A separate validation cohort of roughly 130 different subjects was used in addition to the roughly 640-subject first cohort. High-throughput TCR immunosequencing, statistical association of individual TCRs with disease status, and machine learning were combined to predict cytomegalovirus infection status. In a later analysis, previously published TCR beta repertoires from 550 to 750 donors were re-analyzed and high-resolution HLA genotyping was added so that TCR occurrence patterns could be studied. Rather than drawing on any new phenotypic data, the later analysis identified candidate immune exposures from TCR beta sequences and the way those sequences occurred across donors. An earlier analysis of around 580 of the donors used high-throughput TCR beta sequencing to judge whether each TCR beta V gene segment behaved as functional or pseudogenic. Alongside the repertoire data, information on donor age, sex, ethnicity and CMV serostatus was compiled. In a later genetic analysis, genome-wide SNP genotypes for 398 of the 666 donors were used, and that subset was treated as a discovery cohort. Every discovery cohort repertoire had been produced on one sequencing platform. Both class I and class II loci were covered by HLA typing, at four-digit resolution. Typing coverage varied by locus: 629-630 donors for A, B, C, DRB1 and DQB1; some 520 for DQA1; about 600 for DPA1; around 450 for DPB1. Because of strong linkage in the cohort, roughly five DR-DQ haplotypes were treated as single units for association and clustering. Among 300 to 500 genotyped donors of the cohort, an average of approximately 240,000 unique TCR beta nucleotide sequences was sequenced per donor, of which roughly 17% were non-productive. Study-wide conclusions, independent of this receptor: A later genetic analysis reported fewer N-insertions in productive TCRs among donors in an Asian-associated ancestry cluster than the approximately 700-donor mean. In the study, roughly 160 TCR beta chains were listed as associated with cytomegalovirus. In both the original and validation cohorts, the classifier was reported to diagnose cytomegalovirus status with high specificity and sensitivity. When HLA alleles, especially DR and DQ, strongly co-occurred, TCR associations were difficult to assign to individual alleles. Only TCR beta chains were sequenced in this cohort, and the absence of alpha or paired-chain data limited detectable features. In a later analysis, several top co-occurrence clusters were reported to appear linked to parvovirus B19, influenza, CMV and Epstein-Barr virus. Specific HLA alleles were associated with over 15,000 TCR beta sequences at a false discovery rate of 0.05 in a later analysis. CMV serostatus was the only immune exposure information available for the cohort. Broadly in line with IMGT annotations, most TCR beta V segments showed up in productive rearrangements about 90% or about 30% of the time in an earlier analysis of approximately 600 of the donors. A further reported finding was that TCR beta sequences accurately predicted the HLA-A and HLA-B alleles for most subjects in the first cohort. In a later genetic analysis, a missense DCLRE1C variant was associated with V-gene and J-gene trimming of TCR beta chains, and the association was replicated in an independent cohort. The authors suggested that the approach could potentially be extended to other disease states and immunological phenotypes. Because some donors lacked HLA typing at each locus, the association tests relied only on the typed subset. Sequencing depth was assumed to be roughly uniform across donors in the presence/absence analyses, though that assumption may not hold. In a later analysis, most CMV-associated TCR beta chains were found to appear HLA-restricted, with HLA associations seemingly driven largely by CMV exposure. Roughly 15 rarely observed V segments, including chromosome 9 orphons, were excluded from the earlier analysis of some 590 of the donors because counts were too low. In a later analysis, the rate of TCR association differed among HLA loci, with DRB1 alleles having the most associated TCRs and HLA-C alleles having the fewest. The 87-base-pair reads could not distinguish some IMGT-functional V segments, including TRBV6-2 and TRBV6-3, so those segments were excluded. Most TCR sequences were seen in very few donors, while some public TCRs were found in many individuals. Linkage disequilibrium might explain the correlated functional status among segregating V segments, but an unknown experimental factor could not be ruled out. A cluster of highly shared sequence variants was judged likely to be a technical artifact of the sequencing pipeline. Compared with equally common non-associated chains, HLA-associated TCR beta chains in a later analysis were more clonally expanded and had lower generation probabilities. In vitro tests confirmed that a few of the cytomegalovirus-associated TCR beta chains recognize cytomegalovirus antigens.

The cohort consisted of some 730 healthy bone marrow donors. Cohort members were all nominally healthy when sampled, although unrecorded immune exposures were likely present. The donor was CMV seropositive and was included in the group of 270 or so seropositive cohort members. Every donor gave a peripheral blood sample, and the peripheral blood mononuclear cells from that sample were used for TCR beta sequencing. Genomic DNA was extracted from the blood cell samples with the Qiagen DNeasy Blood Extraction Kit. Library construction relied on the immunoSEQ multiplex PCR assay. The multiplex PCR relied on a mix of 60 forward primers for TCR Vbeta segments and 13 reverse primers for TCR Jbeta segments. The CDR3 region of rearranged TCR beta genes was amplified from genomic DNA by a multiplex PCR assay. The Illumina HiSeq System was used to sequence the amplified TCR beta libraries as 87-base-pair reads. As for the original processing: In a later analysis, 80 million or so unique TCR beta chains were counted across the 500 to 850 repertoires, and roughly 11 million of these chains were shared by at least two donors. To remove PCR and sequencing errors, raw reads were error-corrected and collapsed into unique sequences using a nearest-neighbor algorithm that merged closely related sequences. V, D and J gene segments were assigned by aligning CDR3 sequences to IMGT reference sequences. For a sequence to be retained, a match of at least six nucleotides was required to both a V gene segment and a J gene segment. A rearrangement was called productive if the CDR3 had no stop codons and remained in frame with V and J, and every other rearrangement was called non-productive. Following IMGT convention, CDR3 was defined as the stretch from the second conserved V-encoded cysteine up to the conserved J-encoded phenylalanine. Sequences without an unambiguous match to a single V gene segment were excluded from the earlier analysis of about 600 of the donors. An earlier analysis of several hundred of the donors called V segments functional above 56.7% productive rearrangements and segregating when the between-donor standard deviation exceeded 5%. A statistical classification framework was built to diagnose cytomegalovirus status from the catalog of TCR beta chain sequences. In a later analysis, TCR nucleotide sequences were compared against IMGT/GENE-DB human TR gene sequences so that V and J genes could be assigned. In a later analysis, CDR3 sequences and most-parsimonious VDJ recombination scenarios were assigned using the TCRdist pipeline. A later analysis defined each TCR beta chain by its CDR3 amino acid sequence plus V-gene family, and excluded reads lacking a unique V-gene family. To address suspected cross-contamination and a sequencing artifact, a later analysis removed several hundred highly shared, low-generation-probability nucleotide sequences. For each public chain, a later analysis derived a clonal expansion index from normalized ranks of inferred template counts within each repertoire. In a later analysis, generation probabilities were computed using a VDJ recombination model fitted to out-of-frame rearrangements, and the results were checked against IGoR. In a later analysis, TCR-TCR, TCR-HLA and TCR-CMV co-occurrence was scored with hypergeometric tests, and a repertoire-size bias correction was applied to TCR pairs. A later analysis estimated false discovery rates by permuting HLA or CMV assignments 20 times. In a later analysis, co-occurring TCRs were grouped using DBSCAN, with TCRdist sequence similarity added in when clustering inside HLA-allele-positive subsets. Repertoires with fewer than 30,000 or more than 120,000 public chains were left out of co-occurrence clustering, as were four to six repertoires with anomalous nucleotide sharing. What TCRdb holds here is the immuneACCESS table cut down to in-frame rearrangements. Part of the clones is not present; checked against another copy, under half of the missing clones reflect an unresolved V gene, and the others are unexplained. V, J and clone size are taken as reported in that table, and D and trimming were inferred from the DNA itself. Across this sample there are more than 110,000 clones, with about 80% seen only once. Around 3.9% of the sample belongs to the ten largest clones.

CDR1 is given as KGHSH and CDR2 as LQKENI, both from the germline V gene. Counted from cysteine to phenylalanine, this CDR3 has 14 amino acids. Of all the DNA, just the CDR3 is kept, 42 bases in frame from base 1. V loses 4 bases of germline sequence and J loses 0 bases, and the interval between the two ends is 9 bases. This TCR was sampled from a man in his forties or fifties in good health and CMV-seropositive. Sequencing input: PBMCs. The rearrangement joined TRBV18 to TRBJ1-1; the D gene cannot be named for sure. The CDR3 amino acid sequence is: CASSRTGMNTEAFF. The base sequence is TGTGCCAGCTCACGAACCGGGATGAACACTGAAGCTTTCTTT.